This T cell receptor (beta chain) was observed in a study of blood T cells in healthy people across ages. For the second PCR, which ran for about 7 to 12 cycles, a sample-barcoded 5' primer and a J-beta primer mix were used. Each cDNA molecule carried a tag from a template-switch adaptor that contained 12 random nucleotides. TCRdb recomputed calls from the 5' RACE reads with MiXCR, one row per CDR3 protein. This table holds hundreds of thousands of distinct CDR3 sequences, approximately 67% found once. Caucasian, healthy and from Russia, the donors were aged between about 6 and 90. Drawn from each donor were 7.5 to 10 milliliters of peripheral blood. This receptor was identified in a man aged 30 to 39 in good health. The specimen was blood.

CDR3 protein: CASSQGSGGVNEQFF. The CDR3 DNA follows: TGCGCCAGCAGCCAAGGTAGCGGGGGGGTAAATGAGCAGTTCTTC. This chain joins TRBV4-3 and TRBJ2-1; the match to TRBD2 covers 11 bases. J lost 7 bases, V lost 1 base, and 3 bases had no gene match. The CDR3 length is 15 residues. Germline-derived CDR1 and CDR2 are LGHNA and YSLEER.